This entry is about one T cell receptor (beta chain). The entry originates in a study of blood T cell repertoires in COVID-19. Recruitment covered over 20 US areas and drew participants whose ages spanned roughly 18 to 100 years. Original data processing: The authors estimated nucleated cell counts from reference gene primer amplification. The protocol was immunoSEQ multiplex PCR, while the TCRdb copy is restricted to in-frame clones and leaves out a portion. That table furnishes V, J and clone size, whereas the DNA furnished D and trimming. This table has about 190,000 clones, roughly 80% appearing once. The TCR was taken from a young woman who had recovered from COVID-19. The specimen was PBMCs or T cells enriched from blood (not recorded which).

Here the CDR3 reads CASSSTSLAGAYGNTEAFF. In DNA, the CDR3 is TGTGCCAGCAGCTCCACCAGTTTAGCAGGGGCCTACGGGAACACTGAAGCTTTCTTT. The chain employs TRBV7-9 and TRBJ1-1, with a weak D call TRBD1 (6 bases). The CDR3 consists of 19 residues. Trimming took off 4 bases at V and 1 base at J, with 25 bases between the two ends. Germline CDR1 and CDR2: SEHNR and FQNEAQ (reference sequence).